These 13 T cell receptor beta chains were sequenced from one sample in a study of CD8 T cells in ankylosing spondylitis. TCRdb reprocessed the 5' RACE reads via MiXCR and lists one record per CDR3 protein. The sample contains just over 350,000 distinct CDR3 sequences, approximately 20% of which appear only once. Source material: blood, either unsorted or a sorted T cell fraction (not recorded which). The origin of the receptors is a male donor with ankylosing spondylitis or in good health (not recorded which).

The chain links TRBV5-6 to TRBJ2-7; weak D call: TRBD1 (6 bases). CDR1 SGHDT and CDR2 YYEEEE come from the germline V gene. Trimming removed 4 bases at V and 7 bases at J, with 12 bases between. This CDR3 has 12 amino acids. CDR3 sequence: CASSALGGEQYF. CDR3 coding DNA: TGTGCCAGCAGCGCCCTAGGGGGAGAGCAGTACTTC.

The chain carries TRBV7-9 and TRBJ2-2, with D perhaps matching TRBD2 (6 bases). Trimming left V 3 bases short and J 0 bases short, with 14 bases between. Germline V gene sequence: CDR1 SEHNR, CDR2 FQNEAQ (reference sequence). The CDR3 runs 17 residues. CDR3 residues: CASSFALGGANTGELFF. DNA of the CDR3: TGTGCCAGCAGCTTCGCTCTCGGGGGAGCGAACACCGGGGAGCTGTTTTTT.

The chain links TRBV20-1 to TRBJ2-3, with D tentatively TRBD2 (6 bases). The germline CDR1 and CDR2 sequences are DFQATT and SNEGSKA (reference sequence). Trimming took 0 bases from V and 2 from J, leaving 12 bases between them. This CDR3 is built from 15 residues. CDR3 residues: CSARDIGGNTDTQYF. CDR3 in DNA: TGCAGTGCTAGAGATATCGGGGGTAACACAGATACGCAGTATTTT.

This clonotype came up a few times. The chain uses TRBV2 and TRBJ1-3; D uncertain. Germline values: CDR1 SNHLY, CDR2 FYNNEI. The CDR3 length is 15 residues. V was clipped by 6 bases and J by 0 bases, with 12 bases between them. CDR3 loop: CASREPPSSGNTIYF. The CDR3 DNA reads TGTGCCAGCAGGGAACCCCCTAGCTCTGGAAACACCATATATTTT.

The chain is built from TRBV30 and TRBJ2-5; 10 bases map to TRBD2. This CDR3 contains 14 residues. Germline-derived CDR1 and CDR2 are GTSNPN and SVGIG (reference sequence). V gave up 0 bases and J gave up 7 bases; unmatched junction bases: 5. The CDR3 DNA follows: TGTGCCTGGAGTGTATCCGCTAGCGGGGGGACCCAGTACTTC. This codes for CAWSVSASGGTQYF.

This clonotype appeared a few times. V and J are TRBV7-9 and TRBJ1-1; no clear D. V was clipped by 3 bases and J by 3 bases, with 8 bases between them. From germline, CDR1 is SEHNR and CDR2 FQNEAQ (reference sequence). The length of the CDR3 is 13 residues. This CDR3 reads CASSFEGDTEAFF. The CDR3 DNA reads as TGTGCCAGCAGCTTCGAGGGAGACACTGAAGCTTTCTTT.

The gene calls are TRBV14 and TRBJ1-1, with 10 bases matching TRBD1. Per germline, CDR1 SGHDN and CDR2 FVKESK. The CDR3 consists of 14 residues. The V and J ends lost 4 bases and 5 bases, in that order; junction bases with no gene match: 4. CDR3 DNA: TGTGCCAGCAGCCCGGGACAGGGGATGACTGAAGCTTTCTTT. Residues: CASSPGQGMTEAFF.

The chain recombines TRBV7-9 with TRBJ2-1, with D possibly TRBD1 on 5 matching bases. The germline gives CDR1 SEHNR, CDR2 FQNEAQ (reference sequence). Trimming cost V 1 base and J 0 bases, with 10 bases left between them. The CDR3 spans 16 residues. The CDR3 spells CASSLGTLGSYNEQFF. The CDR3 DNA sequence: TGTGCCAGCAGCTTAGGGACACTCGGCTCCTACAATGAGCAGTTCTTC.

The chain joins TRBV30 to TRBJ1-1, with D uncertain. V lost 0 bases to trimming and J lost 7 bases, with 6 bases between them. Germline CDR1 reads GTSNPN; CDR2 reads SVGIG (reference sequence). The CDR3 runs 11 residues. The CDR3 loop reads CAWSVLGEAFF. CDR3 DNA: TGTGCCTGGAGTGTATTGGGTGAAGCTTTCTTT.

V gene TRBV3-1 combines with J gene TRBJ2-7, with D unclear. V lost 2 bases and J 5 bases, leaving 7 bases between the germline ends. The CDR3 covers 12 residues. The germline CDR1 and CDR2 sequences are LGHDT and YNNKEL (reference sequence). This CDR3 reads CASSQWTHEQYF. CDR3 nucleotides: TGTGCCAGCAGCCAATGGACCCACGAGCAGTACTTC.

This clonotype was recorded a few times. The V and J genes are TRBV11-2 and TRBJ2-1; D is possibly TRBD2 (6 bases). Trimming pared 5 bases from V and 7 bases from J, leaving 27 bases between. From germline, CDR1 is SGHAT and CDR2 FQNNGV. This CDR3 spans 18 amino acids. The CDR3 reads CASSPSPSGVSLGNEQFF. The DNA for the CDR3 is TGTGCCAGCAGCCCCTCCCCATCGGGAGTTAGTTTGGGGAATGAGCAGTTCTTC.

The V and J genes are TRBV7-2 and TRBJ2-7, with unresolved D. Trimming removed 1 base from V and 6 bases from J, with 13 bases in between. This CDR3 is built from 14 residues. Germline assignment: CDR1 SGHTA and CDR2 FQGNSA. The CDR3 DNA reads TGTGCCAGCAGCTTAGGAGTGGCTACTCGCGAGCAGTACTTC. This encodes CASSLGVATREQYF.

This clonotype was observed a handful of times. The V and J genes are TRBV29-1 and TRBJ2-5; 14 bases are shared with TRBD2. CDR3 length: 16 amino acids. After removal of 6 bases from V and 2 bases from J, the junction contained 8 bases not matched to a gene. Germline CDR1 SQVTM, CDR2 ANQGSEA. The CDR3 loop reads CSVTSGTSGGQETQYF. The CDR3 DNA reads TGCAGCGTGACGTCCGGGACTAGCGGGGGTCAAGAGACCCAGTACTTC.